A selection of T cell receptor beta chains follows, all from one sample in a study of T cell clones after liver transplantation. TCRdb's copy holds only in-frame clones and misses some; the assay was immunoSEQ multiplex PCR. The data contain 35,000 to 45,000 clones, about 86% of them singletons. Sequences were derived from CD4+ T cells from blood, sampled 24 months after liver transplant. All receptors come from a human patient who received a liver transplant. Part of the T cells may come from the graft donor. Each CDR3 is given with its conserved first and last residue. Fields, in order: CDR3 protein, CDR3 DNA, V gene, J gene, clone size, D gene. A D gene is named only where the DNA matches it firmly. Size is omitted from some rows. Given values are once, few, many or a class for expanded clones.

CASSSGQGSNQPQHF	TGTGCCAGCAGTTCTGGACAGGGGAGCAATCAGCCCCAGCATTTT	TRBV2	TRBJ1-5	.	TRBD1
CASSLSGGNQPQHF	TGCGCCAGCAGCTTGTCAGGGGGCAATCAGCCCCAGCATTTT	TRBV5-1	TRBJ1-5	.	.
CASSLSLSGYGYTF	TGCGCCAGCAGCTTATCGCTTTCGGGCTATGGCTACACCTTC	TRBV5-1	TRBJ1-2	.	.
CASSANTDRAPYF	TGCGCCAGCAGCGCTAACACCGACAGGGCTCCGTACTTC	TRBV5-1	TRBJ2-7	.	TRBD1
CASSIPRGSGGNRGELFF	TGTGCCAGTAGTATCCCCCGAGGTAGCGGGGGGAACCGCGGGGAGCTGTTTTTT	TRBV19	TRBJ2-2	.	TRBD2
CASSFRTGDFAGVNEQFF	TGCGCCAGCAGCTTTAGGACAGGGGACTTTGCGGGAGTCAATGAGCAGTTCTTC	TRBV5-1	TRBJ2-1	.	TRBD1
CAISDPGMNTEAFF	TGTGCCATCAGTGATCCGGGCATGAACACTGAAGCTTTCTTT	TRBV10-3	TRBJ1-1	.	.
CASSTDRSYEQYF	TGTGCCAGCAGCACGGACCGATCCTACGAGCAGTACTTC	TRBV5-4	TRBJ2-7	.	.
CASSSYWKSSYNEQFF	TGTGCCAGCAGCTCCTACTGGAAAAGCTCCTACAATGAGCAGTTCTTC	TRBV7-2	TRBJ2-1	once	.
CASSLVWGARNTEAFF	TGTGCCAGCAGCTTAGTTTGGGGGGCGCGAAACACTGAAGCTTTCTTT	TRBV7-9	TRBJ1-1	.	.
CASSRGGSSYEQYF	TGTGCCAGCAGTAGGGGCGGTAGCTCCTACGAGCAGTACTTC	TRBV11-1	TRBJ2-7	.	.
CASSLGRLPYNEQFF	TGTGCCAGTAGCCTCGGAAGACTCCCCTACAATGAGCAGTTCTTC	TRBV19	TRBJ2-1	.	.
CASSPLAGMGAYF	TGTGCCAGCAGTCCACTAGCGGGAATGGGGGCGTACTTC	TRBV2	TRBJ2-7	.	TRBD2
CASSPTRGTQTEAFF	TGTGCCAGCAGTCCGACCCGAGGGACACAAACTGAAGCTTTCTTT	TRBV6-5	TRBJ1-1	.	.
CASSLASGSLGEQYF	TGCGCCAGCAGCTTGGCGAGTGGGAGTCTTGGCGAGCAGTACTTC	TRBV5-1	TRBJ2-7	once	.
CASSQAGTTTNEKLFF	TGTGCCAGTAGCCAGGCCGGGACAACAACTAATGAAAAACTGTTTTTT	TRBV19	TRBJ1-4	once	.
CASSQTSGNEQFF	TGTGCCAGCAGTCAAACTAGCGGCAATGAGCAGTTCTTC	TRBV7-2	TRBJ2-1	.	TRBD2
CASSFLAPNSYEQYF	TGTGCCAGCAGCTTCTTGGCACCAAACTCCTACGAGCAGTACTTC	TRBV7-9	TRBJ2-7	.	.
CATSRLSGGGSYEQYF	TGTGCCACCAGCAGACTTTCTGGGGGGGGCTCCTACGAGCAGTACTTC	TRBV15	TRBJ2-7	.	TRBD2
CASSRHRASNTEAFF	TGTGCCAGCAGCAGACACAGGGCTTCGAACACTGAAGCTTTCTTT	TRBV7-2	TRBJ1-1	.	.
CASSLRTEGPYF	TGTGCCAGCAGTTTGAGGACAGAGGGCCCGTATTTT	TRBV28	TRBJ2-3	.	.
CASSLDPAGALQETQYF	TGTGCCAGCAGCTTGGACCCAGCGGGAGCCCTCCAAGAGACCCAGTACTTC	TRBV5-4	TRBJ2-5	.	TRBD2
CSASTGTGVGYTF	TGCAGCGCTTCCACCGGGACAGGGGTAGGCTACACCTTC	TRBV29-1	TRBJ1-2	.	TRBD1
CASSSSLDTQETQYF	TGCGCCAGCAGCTCCAGTTTAGATACCCAAGAGACCCAGTACTTC	TRBV5-1	TRBJ2-5	once	.
CASSSATTGWGGAFF	TGTGCCAGCAGTTCCGCGACGACAGGTTGGGGAGGCGCTTTCTTT	TRBV27	TRBJ1-1	.	.
CASNIQGANTEAFF	TGTGCCAGCAACATACAGGGGGCTAATACTGAAGCTTTCTTT	TRBV6-5	TRBJ1-1	.	TRBD1
CASSYSDRGGNTEAFF	TGTGCCAGCAGTTACTCGGACCGGGGGGGCAACACTGAAGCTTTCTTT	TRBV6-6	TRBJ1-1	.	.
CASSTHTGPGTEAFF	TGTGCCAGCAGCACGCATACAGGGCCGGGTACTGAAGCTTTCTTT	TRBV5-4	TRBJ1-1	.	.
CASSTDRNYGYTF	TGCGCCAGCAGCACGGACCGGAACTATGGCTACACCTTC	TRBV5-1	TRBJ1-2	.	.